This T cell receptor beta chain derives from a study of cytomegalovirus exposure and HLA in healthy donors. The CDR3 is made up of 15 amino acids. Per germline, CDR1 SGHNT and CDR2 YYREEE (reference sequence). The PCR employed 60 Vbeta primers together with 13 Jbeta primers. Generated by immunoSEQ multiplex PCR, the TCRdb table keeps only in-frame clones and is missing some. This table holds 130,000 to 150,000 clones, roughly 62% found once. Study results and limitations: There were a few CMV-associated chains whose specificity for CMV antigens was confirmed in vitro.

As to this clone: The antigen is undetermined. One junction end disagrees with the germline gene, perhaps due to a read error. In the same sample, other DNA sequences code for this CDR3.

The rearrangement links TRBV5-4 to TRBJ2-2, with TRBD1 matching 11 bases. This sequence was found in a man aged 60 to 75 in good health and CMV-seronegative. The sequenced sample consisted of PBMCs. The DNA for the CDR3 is TGTGCCAGCAGCCAGGGACAGGGGGGCACCGGGGAGCTGTTTTTC. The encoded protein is CASSQGQGGTGELFF.